The sequence of this T cell receptor (beta chain) was determined in a study of control samples from healthy donors and cancer patients. Here immunoSEQ multiplex PCR was the method, and the copy in TCRdb shows in-frame clones only, minus some. Here the sample spans 25,000 to 30,000 clones, approximately 85% being singletons. The CDR3 sequence is 17 residues long. J was trimmed by 4 bases and V by 1 base; bases with no gene match: 9. Per germline, CDR1 SGHVS and CDR2 FNYEAQ. This clonotype was obtained from a woman between 55 and 75 years old with head and neck cancer. Sequenced: PBMCs. The rearrangement uses TRBV7-6 and TRBJ2-7; 11 bases are shared with TRBD1. The DNA for the CDR3 is TGTGCCAGCAGCTTAGGAAGGACAGGGGGCAACCTTTACGAGCAGTACTTC. Translation: CASSLGRTGGNLYEQYF. The variable domain in full, completed from reference TRBV7-6 and TRBJ2-7, reads GAGVSQSPRYKVTKRGQDVALRCDPISGHVSLYWYRQALGQGPEFLTYFNYEAQQDKSGLPNDRFSAERPEGSISTLTIQRTEQRDSAMYRCASSLGRTGGNLYEQYFGPGTRLTVT.